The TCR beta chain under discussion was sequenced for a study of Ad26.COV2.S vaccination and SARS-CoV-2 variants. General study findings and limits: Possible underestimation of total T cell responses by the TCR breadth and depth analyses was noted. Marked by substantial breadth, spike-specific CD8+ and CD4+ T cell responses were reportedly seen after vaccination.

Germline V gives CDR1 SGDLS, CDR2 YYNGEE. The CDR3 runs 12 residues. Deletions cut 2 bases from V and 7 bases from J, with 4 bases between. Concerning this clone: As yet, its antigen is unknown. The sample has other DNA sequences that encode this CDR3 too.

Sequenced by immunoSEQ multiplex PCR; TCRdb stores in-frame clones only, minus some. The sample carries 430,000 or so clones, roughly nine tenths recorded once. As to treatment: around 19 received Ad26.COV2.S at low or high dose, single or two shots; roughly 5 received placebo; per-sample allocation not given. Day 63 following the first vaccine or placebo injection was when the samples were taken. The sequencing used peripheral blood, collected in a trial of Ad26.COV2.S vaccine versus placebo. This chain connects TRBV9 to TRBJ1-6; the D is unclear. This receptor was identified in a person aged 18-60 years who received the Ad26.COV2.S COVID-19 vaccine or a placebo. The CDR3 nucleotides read TGTGCCAGCAGCGTTAGAAATTCACCCCTCCACTTT. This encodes CASSVRNSPLHF.